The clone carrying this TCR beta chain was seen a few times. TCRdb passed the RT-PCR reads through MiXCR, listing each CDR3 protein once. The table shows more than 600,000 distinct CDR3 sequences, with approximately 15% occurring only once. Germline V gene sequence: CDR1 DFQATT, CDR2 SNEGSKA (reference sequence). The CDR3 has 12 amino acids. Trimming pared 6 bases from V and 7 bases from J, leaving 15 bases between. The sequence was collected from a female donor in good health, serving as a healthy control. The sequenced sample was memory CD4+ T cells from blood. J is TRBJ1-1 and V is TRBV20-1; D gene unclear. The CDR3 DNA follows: TGCAGTGCCGCTATCGGCGCAGATGAAGCTTTCTTT. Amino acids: CSAAIGADEAFF.